Reported below is one TCR beta chain. Its antigen is unidentified. This CDR3 contains 15 residues. Germline loops: CDR1 SGDLS, CDR2 YYNGEE. The V and J ends lost 5 bases and 5 bases, in that order; junction bases with no gene match: 5. This sample was taken from a study of cytomegalovirus exposure and HLA in healthy donors. General study points: With later analysis, a missense DCLRE1C variant became linked to TCR beta V- and J-gene trimming.

This PCR relied on a set of 60 Vbeta primers and 13 Jbeta primers. Source study methods: Counted up in a later analysis, unique TCR beta chains came to 65 million to 80 million, with about 10 million shared. Some clones are missing from TCRdb's copy, which holds only in-frame ones; the method was immunoSEQ multiplex PCR. The V and J calls and the clone size are those of that table, but D and trimming were determined from the DNA. Here the sample spans some 270,000 clones, 80% to 95% being singletons. The chain combines TRBV9 with TRBJ2-1, with 12 positions matching TRBD2. This TCR was recovered from a girl aged 2 to 10 in good health and CMV-seronegative. Sample: PBMCs. The CDR3 DNA follows: TGTGCCAGCAGTCGACTAGCGGGAGCCGACAATGAGCAGTTCTTC. Translated: CASSRLAGADNEQFF.